The clone carrying this T cell receptor beta chain was seen a few times. Using immunoSEQ multiplex PCR, the repertoire was profiled, and TCRdb retains in-frame clones only, with some absent. The repertoire has 45,000 to 60,000 clones, around 93% of them found once; the top ten carry around 2%. These data originate in a study of T cell changes during pregnancy in multiple sclerosis. Germline V gene sequence: CDR1 LNHDA, CDR2 SQIVND (reference sequence). This CDR3 region has 13 residues. V gave up 5 bases and J gave up 5 bases, with 12 bases separating them. The TCR comes from a female donor with multiple sclerosis, enrolled in a pregnancy study. V is TRBV19 and J is TRBJ1-2; D not resolved. The input for sequencing was peripheral blood, taken in the second trimester of pregnancy. CDR3 protein: CASSPEPQYGYTF. CDR3 sequence (DNA): TGTGCCAGTAGTCCGGAGCCCCAGTATGGCTACACCTTC. Full variable domain (rest looked up from reference TRBV19 and TRBJ1-2): DGGITQSPKYLFRKEGQNVTLSCEQNLNHDAMYWYRQDPGQGLRLIYYSQIVNDFQKGDIAEGYSVSREKKESFPLTVTSAQKNPTAFYLCASSPEPQYGYTFGSGTRLTVV.